This T cell receptor beta chain was sequenced during a study of cytomegalovirus exposure and HLA in healthy donors. PCR was performed using 60 Vbeta and 13 Jbeta primers. The repertoire was sequenced with immunoSEQ multiplex PCR; TCRdb's copy has only in-frame clones and lacks some. The sample lists tens of thousands of clones; over 70% were seen once. The study, taken as a whole, reports: Researchers reported in a later analysis that common viral pathogens appeared linked to several top clusters.

Germline CDR1 and CDR2: MNHEY and SMNVEV (reference sequence). Trimming took 6 bases from V and 3 from J, leaving 12 bases between them. This CDR3 region has 13 residues. Regarding this clone: Its antigen is as yet unknown.

The material sequenced was PBMCs. The chain combines TRBV27 with TRBJ2-7, with D perhaps matching TRBD2 (5 bases). This sequence was found in a middle-aged man in good health and CMV-seropositive. The CDR3: CASRNSGDYEQYF. The CDR3, as DNA: TGTGCCAGCAGAAATTCCGGGGACTACGAGCAGTACTTC.